Sequencing of this T cell receptor beta chain was carried out in a study of shared clonotypes between healthy human individuals. Study in general: Researchers assigned three CD4 naive, three CD4 memory, two CD8 naive and one CD8 memory plate to each donor. General observations from the study: Sampling covered blood only; tissue repertoires likely differ. Clonotype sharing across donors was expected to vary with sequencing depth.

As for this clone: Its antigen is not known.

The CDR3 runs 19 residues. Investigators spread the genomic DNA of each subset evenly over several immunoSEQ plates. The method was immunoSEQ multiplex PCR; TCRdb's version includes in-frame clones alone and lacks a portion of them. The profile shows hundreds of thousands of clones, 60% to 75% of them singletons. The sequencing sample was made of memory CD4+ T cells sorted from blood. Described subset: CD45RA-negative fraction. This chain uses TRBV21-1 with TRBJ1-5. TRBV21-1 is flagged as a pseudogene. The receptor comes from a woman in her twenties or thirties in good health. The CDR3: CASSSVGVRVGVGCQPQHF. CDR3 bases: TGTGCCAGCAGCTCCGTGGGGGTCAGGGTAGGAGTCGGATGTCAGCCCCAGCATTTT.